Reported below is one T cell receptor beta chain. Its antigen is still unknown. No per-base quality is available; no much larger clone lies one base away. TCRbeta CDR3 regions were amplified from genomic DNA by means of the immunoSEQ Assay, a bias-controlled multiplex PCR. Under the source paper's analysis protocol: Nucleated cell counts per sample were estimated from amplification of reference gene primers within the assay. To quantify the absolute abundance of each unique TCRbeta CDR3 rearrangement, sequence reads were collapsed and filtered. For each sample, productive Simpson clonality was calculated as the square root of Simpson's diversity index over productive rearrangements. TCRdb retrieved this table from immuneACCESS and kept in-frame rearrangements only. Not all clones are present; in checked studies, unresolved V genes account for under half, and no reason is known for the remainder. V and J calls plus clone size are reproduced from that table; the DNA served to infer D and trimming. Within this sample are 130,000 to 150,000 clones, with 65% to 80% of them counted one time only. 4.2% of the sample rests with the top ten.

Each collaborating institution followed its own protocols to collect whole blood in K2EDTA tubes. Collaborator samples were shipped for TCRbeta analysis as frozen whole blood, isolated PBMCs, or DNA extracted from either sample type. The sample belongs to a study of blood T cell repertoires in COVID-19 (dated by TCRdb to 2020 to 2021). About the investigation overall: Samples covering the acute and convalescent phases of COVID-19 were provided by collaborators in the United States, Italy and Spain. The prospective study material was composed of cDNA or gDNA derived from T cells, B-cell-depleted T cells, or PBMCs. The dataset comprised deeply sampled blood TCRbeta repertoires from subjects exposed to, actively infected with, or recovered from COVID-19. The repertoires were released in a freely available public database meant as a resource for research on the immune response to SARS-CoV-2. The samples were drawn from two sources: the first 160 participants of the ongoing ImmuneRACE study, and fewer than 1,500 subjects contributed by 6 global collaborators. Nearly every sample came with metadata listing a de-identified subject ID, COVID-19 status, age in years and sex. Where available, HLA class I and class II types were obtained from metadata supplied by the sample provider rather than from assay-based typing.

Beyond this particular receptor, the publication reports: Clinical and demographic metadata were provided uncurated, with the amount varying by source and participant.

The CDR3 contains 16 residues, cysteine and phenylalanine counted. Only the CDR3 DNA is retained, 48 bases long and in frame from the first base. CDR1 is given as MNHNY and CDR2 as SVGAGI, both from the germline V gene (reference sequence). V was cut back by 0 bases and J by 6 bases, leaving a gap of 17 bases between them. The sequence was obtained from a man between 60 and 75 years old with acute or convalescent COVID-19. This sequence uses TRBV6-6 and TRBJ1-1; no D segment can be confidently identified. Sequencing used peripheral blood. The nucleotides read TGTGCCAGCAGTTACTCCGACATCAAGCCACCCCCTGAAGCTTTCTTT. This codes for CASSYSDIKPPPEAFF.